Each of the 27 T cell receptor beta chains below was sequenced from the same sample in a study of cytomegalovirus exposure and HLA in healthy donors. PCR employed 60 Vbeta and 13 Jbeta primers. Data came from immunoSEQ multiplex PCR; TCRdb stores just in-frame clones and leaves some out. The sample includes roughly 240,000 clones, about 77% of them seen just once. The source material was PBMCs. The receptors derive from a boy aged 5-17 years in good health and CMV-seronegative.

This clone was counted only a few times. The chain has TRBV5-4 and TRBJ2-5; the match to TRBD2 covers 10 bases. The CDR3 is made up of 15 amino acids. Germline CDR1 SGHNT, CDR2 YYREEE (reference sequence). V shed 4 bases and J 3 bases; nucleotides not matched to a gene: 6. CDR3 in amino acids: CASSGIAGGKETQYF. Here the CDR3 DNA reads TGTGCCAGCAGCGGGATAGCGGGAGGTAAAGAGACCCAGTACTTC.

The chain has TRBV29-1 and TRBJ2-5; weak D call: TRBD1 (6 bases). Germline assignment: CDR1 SQVTM and CDR2 ANQGSEA. With 6 bases removed from V and 8 bases from J, the gap between germline ends came to 19 bases. CDR3 size: 13 residues. The CDR3 protein is CSVEPTGTNTQYF. The CDR3 nucleotides read TGCAGCGTCGAACCTACAGGGACCAACACCCAGTACTTC.

This chain uses TRBV30 with TRBJ2-3; 7 bases are a match to TRBD2. The CDR3 length is 15 residues. Germline CDR1 is GTSNPN and CDR2 is SVGIG (reference sequence). After removal of 3 bases from V and 4 bases from J, the junction contained 10 bases not matched to a gene. In DNA form, the CDR3 reads TGTGCCTGGAGCCTCTTAAGCGGGAAGGCAGATACGCAGTATTTT. It is translated as CAWSLLSGKADTQYF.

With respect to this clone: This same CDR3 is encoded by further DNA sequences in the sample. The chain is built from TRBV7-9 and TRBJ1-5, with unresolved D. CDR1 and CDR2 from the germline V gene are SEHNR and FQNEAQ (reference sequence). The length of the CDR3 is 12 residues. V shed 3 bases and J shed 5 bases, with 5 bases lying between them. CDR3 sequence: CASSFGDQPQHF. DNA of the CDR3: TGTGCCAGCAGCTTCGGAGATCAGCCCCAGCATTTT.

In nucleotides, the CDR3 is TGTGCCAGCAGTTACACAGGCAGGGGTAACGATTCACCCCTCCACTTT. It codes for CASSYTGRGNDSPLHF. J is TRBJ1-6 and V is TRBV6-5, with a tentative D call TRBD1 (6 bases). The V end lost 2 bases, the J end lost 8 bases, and 16 bases lay between the germline ends. The CDR3 has 16 residues. CDR1 is MNHEY and CDR2 is SVGAGI in the germline V gene.

This sequence joins TRBV6-6 and TRBJ2-7; the D gene is possibly TRBD2 (6 bases). CDR1 is MNHNY and CDR2 is SVGAGI in the germline V gene (reference sequence). V gave up 0 bases and J gave up 4 bases, with 10 bases separating them. The CDR3 loop spans 14 amino acids. DNA of the CDR3: TGTGCCAGCAGTTACTCGTCGGGAGAATACGAGCAGTACTTC. Translated, it gives CASSYSSGEYEQYF.

This sequence joins TRBV27 and TRBJ2-7; D is unresolved. CDR1 is MNHEY and CDR2 is SMNVEV in the germline V gene (reference sequence). V lost 3 bases, J lost 3 bases, and 18 bases lay in between. The CDR3 length is 16 residues. The CDR3 reads CASSFLAADHFYEQYF. CDR3 DNA: TGTGCCAGCAGTTTTCTGGCGGCAGATCATTTCTACGAGCAGTACTTC.

The rearrangement links TRBV6-5 to TRBJ2-3, with a possible D match to TRBD1 (5 bases). The CDR3 extends over 15 amino acids. Germline V CDR1 and CDR2: MNHEY, SVGAGI. Trimming stripped 6 bases from V and 2 bases from J, with 15 bases between. The CDR3 reads CASRPAGPYTDTQYF. DNA for the CDR3: TGTGCCAGCAGGCCCGCAGGGCCCTACACAGATACGCAGTATTTT.

The chain links TRBV2 to TRBJ1-4; 8 bases match TRBD1. The J segment lost 7 bases and the V segment lost 6 bases, leaving 10 bases of the junction unmatched. CDR3 length equals 15 residues. Germline CDR1 and CDR2: SNHLY and FYNNEI. The CDR3 protein is CASREFGTGPEKLFF. Written as DNA, the CDR3 is TGTGCCAGCAGGGAATTTGGGACAGGCCCTGAAAAACTGTTTTTT.

The genes are TRBV29-1 and TRBJ1-4; 7 bases match TRBD1. The V and J ends lost 7 bases and 4 bases, in that order; junction bases with no gene match: 12. In germline, CDR1 is SQVTM, CDR2 ANQGSEA. The CDR3 is 15 amino acids. The CDR3, as DNA: TGCAGCGCCTTTGACAGGGCCGATTATAATGAAAAACTGTTTTTT. Encoded protein: CSAFDRADYNEKLFF.

This chain connects TRBV11-2 to TRBJ1-2; 8 nucleotides match TRBD1. Germline V gives CDR1 SGHAT, CDR2 FQNNGV. V lost 1 base to trimming and J lost 8 bases; unmatched junction nucleotides: 6. This CDR3 has 14 amino acids. The CDR3 DNA is TGTGCCAGCAGCTTAGGGACAGGGCTGGGCGGCTACACCTTC. Amino acids: CASSLGTGLGGYTF.

Concerning this clone: Relative to the germline gene, one junction end is altered; a read error may explain this. The chain employs TRBV2 and TRBJ2-6; D is possibly TRBD2 (7 bases). CDR1 SNHLY and CDR2 FYNNEI come from the germline V gene. This CDR3 comprises 15 residues. CDR3 in amino acids: CASSEGVRGANVLPF. CDR3 DNA sequence: TGTGCCAGCAGTGAGGGGGTCCGGGGGGCCAACGTCCTGCCTTTC. The complete variable domain, with remaining parts taken from reference TRBV2 and TRBJ2-6, reads EPEVTQTPSHQVTQMGQEVILRCVPISNHLYFYWYRQILGQKVEFLVSFYNNEISEKSEIFDDQFSVERPDGSNFTLKIRSTKLEDSAMYFCASSEGVRGANVLPFGAGSRLTVL.

The rearrangement links TRBV5-1 to TRBJ2-1; 13 bases agree with TRBD2. After removal of 0 bases from V and 11 bases from J, the junction contained 14 bases not matched to a gene. Germline CDR1 SGHRS, CDR2 YFSETQ. The CDR3 is 18 residues long. CDR3 in DNA: TGCGCCAGCAGCTTGGAGAGGACTAGCGGGGGCCGCGGCGGGAAGCAGTTCTTC. Translated: CASSLERTSGGRGGKQFF. Together with reference TRBV5-1 and TRBJ2-1, the CDR3 gives the full variable domain: KAGVTQTPRYLIKTRGQQVTLSCSPISGHRSVSWYQQTPGQGLQFLFEYFSETQRNKGNFPGRFSGRQFSNSRSEMNVSTLELGDSALYLCASSLERTSGGRGGKQFFGPGTRLTVL.

V usage is TRBV6-5 and J usage is TRBJ2-3; 8 positions agree with TRBD2. The CDR3 is made up of 15 amino acids. Germline values: CDR1 MNHEY, CDR2 SVGAGI. V trimming: 4 bases; J trimming: 5 bases; junction bases outside the gene matches: 8. This CDR3 is CASSSPGGLGDTQYF. CDR3 bases: TGTGCCAGCAGTTCCCCGGGGGGGCTAGGAGATACGCAGTATTTT.

The chain recombines TRBV10-1 with TRBJ2-3; 8 bases are shared with TRBD2. The junction had 6 bases not matched to a gene; V was cut back by 7 bases and J by 0 bases. Germline V gene data show CDR1 as WNHNN and CDR2 as SYGVQD (reference sequence). The CDR3 extends over 15 amino acids. As DNA, the CDR3 is TGCGCCAGCACCCGGGGGGGCTCTAGCACAGATACGCAGTATTTT. Protein: CASTRGGSSTDTQYF.

V and J are TRBV18 and TRBJ1-1; D call uncertain. V lost 0 bases and J lost 8, with 7 bases in between. The CDR3 has 12 residues. Germline V CDR1 and CDR2: KGHSH, LQKENI. DNA for the CDR3: TGTGCCAGCTCACCACCGGGCAGGGAAGCTTTCTTT. This translates into CASSPPGREAFF. Full variable domain (remainder filled in from reference TRBV18 and TRBJ1-1): NAGVMQNPRHLVRRRGQEARLRCSPMKGHSHVYWYRQLPEEGLKFMVYLQKENIIDESGMPKERFSAEFPKEGPSILRIQQVVRGDSAAYFCASSPPGREAFFGQGTRLTVV.

The chain uses TRBV7-2 and TRBJ2-1, with 7 nucleotides matching TRBD1. V was clipped by 5 bases and J by 4 bases; unmatched bases: 14. Germline CDR1 is SGHTA and CDR2 is FQGNSA. The CDR3 contains 17 residues. In DNA, the CDR3 is TGTGCCAGCAGCCAAGACCCCGGGACAGAGGAATACAATGAGCAGTTCTTC. Amino acid sequence: CASSQDPGTEEYNEQFF.

This clone occurred once. This chain links TRBV2 with TRBJ2-7, with 7 bases fitting TRBD2. The J segment lost 1 base and the V segment lost 7 bases, leaving 10 bases of the junction unmatched. The CDR3 runs to 15 residues. CDR1 SNHLY and CDR2 FYNNEI come from the germline V gene. CDR3 amino acids: CASMLSSGVSYEQYF. For the CDR3, the DNA is TGTGCCAGCATGCTTTCCAGCGGGGTGTCCTACGAGCAGTACTTC.

The V gene is TRBV27, the J gene TRBJ2-7; 8 bases line up with TRBD1. The germline V gene encodes CDR1 MNHEY and CDR2 SMNVEV (reference sequence). J gave up 3 bases and V 7 bases, and 11 bases lay outside the gene matches. CDR3 length equals 15 residues. In DNA, the CDR3 is TGTGCCAGCACACCTCTGGGACAGGCGAGCTACGAGCAGTACTTC. This codes for CASTPLGQASYEQYF.

This clone was detected only once. The chain employs TRBV25-1 and TRBJ1-6, with a weak D call TRBD1 (6 bases). Germline V gene lookup returns CDR1 MGHDK and CDR2 SYGVNS. The CDR3 has 16 amino acids. Between the trimmed V and J ends, which lost 6 bases and 8 bases, there was a span of 20 bases. CDR3: CASRPGTSSADSPLHF. In DNA, the CDR3 is TGTGCCAGCAGACCCGGGACATCCTCGGCGGATTCACCCCTCCACTTT.

In DNA form, the CDR3 reads TGCGCCAGCAGTGAGTCGAAGACAGGGGGTACTGAAGCTTTCTTT. It encodes CASSESKTGGTEAFF. The rearrangement links TRBV10-1 to TRBJ1-1; 9 bases align to TRBD1. Germline values: CDR1 WNHNN, CDR2 SYGVQD (reference sequence). The CDR3 consists of 15 residues. After removal of 0 bases from V and 5 bases from J, the junction contained 4 bases not matched to a gene.

V gene TRBV19 combines with J gene TRBJ2-2, with D possibly being TRBD2 (5 bases). The CDR3 runs 15 residues. Per the germline V gene, CDR1 is LNHDA and CDR2 is SQIVND (reference sequence). Trimming stripped 5 bases from V and 1 base from J, with 11 bases between. CDR3 region: CASSFPDLNTGELFF. The DNA of the CDR3 is TGTGCCAGTAGTTTCCCGGACTTGAACACCGGGGAGCTGTTTTTT.

The chain combines TRBV30 with TRBJ1-5; D is perhaps TRBD1 (6 bases). The CDR3 is made up of 14 amino acids. In germline, CDR1 is GTSNPN, CDR2 SVGIG (reference sequence). Deletions cut 0 bases from V and 2 bases from J, with 8 bases between. CDR3 region: CAWSVGGRNQPQHF. CDR3 in DNA: TGTGCCTGGAGTGTCGGGGGGCGCAATCAGCCCCAGCATTTT.

V gene TRBV5-4 combines with J gene TRBJ1-2; D is possibly TRBD1 (5 bases). Germline CDR1 and CDR2: SGHNT and YYREEE (reference sequence). This CDR3 contains 15 residues. The V and J ends lost 4 bases and 2 bases respectively, with 15 bases between them. The CDR3 reads CASSTGGPMNYGYTF. For the CDR3, the DNA is TGTGCCAGCAGCACGGGGGGACCTATGAACTATGGCTACACCTTC.

This chain connects TRBV18 to TRBJ2-1; weak D call: TRBD1 (5 bases). The V end lost 3 bases, the J end lost 8 bases, and 17 bases lay between the germline ends. The length of the CDR3 is 15 residues. CDR1 is KGHSH, CDR2 LQKENI, per germline. The DNA of the CDR3 is TGTGCCAGCTCACCCTGGTGGCCAGGGTCATATGAGCAGTTCTTC. Translated, it gives CASSPWWPGSYEQFF.

The chain combines TRBV7-9 with TRBJ2-1, with 8 bases that match TRBD1. Per germline, CDR1 SEHNR and CDR2 FQNEAQ (reference sequence). Trimming removed 7 bases from V and 7 bases from J; junction bases left unmatched: 9. This CDR3 has 14 amino acids. The CDR3 sequence: CASNFRDRPNEQFF. The CDR3 DNA reads as TGTGCCAGCAACTTCCGGGACAGGCCTAATGAGCAGTTCTTC.

The rearrangement joins TRBV25-1 to TRBJ1-4; D possibly corresponds to TRBD1 (6 bases). The CDR3 sequence is 14 residues long. CDR1 is MGHDK and CDR2 is SYGVNS in the germline V gene. Trimming pared 6 bases from V and 10 bases from J, leaving 18 bases between. The CDR3 DNA follows: TGTGCCAGCAGCCCTACAGGGCCGGGTAGAAAACTGTTTTTT. It yields the protein CASSPTGPGRKLFF.